The 8 T cell receptor beta chains below all came from one sample that was sequenced in a study of beta chain features in type 1 diabetes. Expressed TCRB transcripts were sequenced because the entire RNA isolate underwent reverse transcription. Produced via immunoSEQ multiplex PCR; TCRdb's table is partial and in-frame only. The sample consists of under 300,000 clones, under 20% of them appearing once. These receptors lack a known antigen. Notes on the study in general: The study found moderately but significantly shorter TCRB CDR3s in all four CD4+ subsets of Type 1 diabetes patients.

The sample was naive CD4+ T cells from blood. These receptor sequences come from a man aged 25 to 40 with type 1 diabetes.

This clone was counted between two and nine times. The gene calls are TRBV29-1 and TRBJ1-1; D gene unclear. CDR1 and CDR2 (germline): SQVTM, ANQGSEA. The CDR3 is made up of 12 amino acids. The CDR3 nucleotides read TGCGGATGCATCGAAGTGAACACTGAAGCTTTCTTT. This codes for CGCIEVNTEAFF. The full variable domain, its missing parts supplied by reference TRBV29-1 and TRBJ1-1, is SAVISQKPSRDICQRGTSLTIQCQVDSQVTMMFWYRQQPGQSLTLIATANQGSEATYESGFVIDKFPISRPNLTFSTLTVSNMSPEDSSIYLCGCIEVNTEAFFGQGTRLTVV.

The table lists this clone with a few counts. The J gene is TRBJ2-3, the V gene TRBV5-4; D call uncertain. V was trimmed by 1 base and J by 0 bases, leaving 12 bases between them. The CDR3 has 16 residues. The germline V gene has CDR1 SGHNT and CDR2 YYREEE (reference sequence). CDR3 sequence (DNA): TGTGCCAGCAGCTTGTGGGTCGACTCGAGCACAGATACGCAGTATTTT. Translation: CASSLWVDSSTDTQYF. The variable domain in full, completed from reference TRBV5-4 and TRBJ2-3, reads ETGVTQSPTHLIKTRGQQVTLRCSSQSGHNTVSWYQQALGQGPQFIFQYYREEENGRGNFPPRFSGLQFPNYSSELNVNALELDDSALYLCASSLWVDSSTDTQYFGPGTRLTVL.

V usage is TRBV18 and J usage is TRBJ2-7, with 7 bases identical to TRBD1. The CDR3 has 14 residues. Germline V gene sequence: CDR1 KGHSH, CDR2 LQKENI. V lost 5 bases to trimming and J lost 2 bases; unmatched junction nucleotides: 6. CDR3 protein: CASSYRQGTYEQYF. CDR3 DNA: TGTGCCAGCTCATATCGACAGGGAACCTACGAGCAGTACTTC.

In its sample, this clone was seen a few times. The chain links TRBV29-1 to TRBJ2-3; D is unresolved. CDR3 length: 14 residues. V dropped 2 bases and J dropped 0 bases, with 9 bases sitting between them. The V gene's germline CDR1 is SQVTM and CDR2 ANQGSEA. The CDR3 here is CSVEKLLSTDTQYF. The DNA for the CDR3 is TGCAGCGTTGAAAAATTACTAAGCACAGATACGCAGTATTTT.

This clone turned up a few times. V is TRBV13 and J is TRBJ2-7; D is uncertain. Germline V gene sequence: CDR1 PRHDT, CDR2 FYEKMQ (reference sequence). Trimming cost V 5 bases and J 6 bases, with 23 bases left between them. The CDR3 is made up of 16 amino acids. The CDR3 is CASSPRYAMPVGEQYF. The DNA for the CDR3 is TGTGCCAGCAGCCCGAGATATGCGATGCCTGTAGGCGAGCAGTACTTC.

This clone was counted only a few times. The chain has TRBV18 and TRBJ2-7; the D gene is possibly TRBD1 (5 bases). V gave up 4 bases and J gave up 4 bases, with 11 bases separating them. The CDR3 sequence is 13 residues long. Germline V gene lookup returns CDR1 KGHSH and CDR2 LQKENI. Written as DNA, the CDR3 is TGTGCCAGCTCACAAGGGGTGCGGTACGAGCAGTACTTC. Translating it yields CASSQGVRYEQYF. Looking up the rest from reference TRBV18 and TRBJ2-7 gives the full variable domain: NAGVMQNPRHLVRRRGQEARLRCSPMKGHSHVYWYRQLPEEGLKFMVYLQKENIIDESGMPKERFSAEFPKEGPSILRIQQVVRGDSAAYFCASSQGVRYEQYFGPGTRLTVT.

There are a few counts of this clone. This chain uses TRBV5-1 with TRBJ2-2; 9 bases align to TRBD1. Germline CDR1 reads SGHRS; CDR2 reads YFSETQ. The CDR3 consists of 15 residues. Trimming removed 2 bases from V and 3 bases from J; junction bases left unmatched: 2. This CDR3 reads CASSFGDRDTGELFF. The CDR3 coding sequence is TGCGCCAGCAGCTTCGGGGACAGGGACACCGGGGAGCTGTTTTTT.

This clone showed up just a few times. The rearrangement uses TRBV15 and TRBJ2-1; possible D gene TRBD2, 6 bases. The V and J ends lost 8 bases and 4 bases respectively, with 21 bases between them. Germline V lookup: CDR1 LNHNV, CDR2 YYDKDF (reference sequence). This CDR3 has 16 residues. The CDR3 coding sequence is TGTGCCACCCAGGACCAGGAAGGGAGGCCATACAATGAGCAGTTCTTC. Protein sequence: CATQDQEGRPYNEQFF.